The T cell receptor beta chain described here comes from a study of T cells expressing NK-cell markers. Germline V gives CDR1 SGHTA, CDR2 FQGNSA. The CDR3 runs 16 residues. After re-calling the 5' RACE reads, TCRdb lists one entry per CDR3 protein, DNA absent. This table holds some 440,000 distinct CDR3 sequences. The gene calls are TRBV7-2 and TRBJ2-4; TCRdb reports TRBD1, a call that lacks DNA to check it against. The TCR was taken from a woman aged 50 to 60 in good health. Material: blood T cells: a sorted CD56 or NKG2C T cell subset, CD4+ or CD8+ T cells, or bulk PBMC T cells (not recorded which). The CDR3 spells CASSSPPGGLRNIQYF.